This T cell receptor beta chain appears in the sequencing data of a study of T cell clones after liver transplantation. About the study: Pre-transplant mixed lymphocyte reactions yielded third-party-reactive TCRbeta sequences as comparators for graft-donor-reactive sequences. Three of eight recipients were HCV-positive; others had non-autoimmune, non-viral indications.

This clone was detected only a few times. Some clones are missing from TCRdb's copy, which holds only in-frame ones; the method was immunoSEQ multiplex PCR. This table holds 95,000 to 110,000 clones, roughly four fifths found once. Looked up from germline, CDR1 is MNHEY and CDR2 is SVGAGI. V lost 2 bases and J 4 bases, leaving 8 bases between the germline ends. The CDR3 contains 13 residues. The source material was CD4+ T cells from blood, sampled before liver transplant. This chain joins TRBV6-5 and TRBJ1-2, with TRBD1 as a possible D gene (6 bases). This TCR derives from a human donor who received a liver transplant. DNA of the CDR3: TGTGCCAGCAGTTACGGGGACACCTATGGCTACACCTTC. It translates to CASSYGDTYGYTF.